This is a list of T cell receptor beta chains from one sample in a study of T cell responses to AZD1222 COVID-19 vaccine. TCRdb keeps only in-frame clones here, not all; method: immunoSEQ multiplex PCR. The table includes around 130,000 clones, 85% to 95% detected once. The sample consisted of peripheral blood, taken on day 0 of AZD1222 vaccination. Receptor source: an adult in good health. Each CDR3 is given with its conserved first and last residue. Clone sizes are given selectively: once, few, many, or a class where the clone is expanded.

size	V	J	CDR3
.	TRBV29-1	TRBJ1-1	CSAGGLPGGTEAFF
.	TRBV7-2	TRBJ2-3	CASSPGLRDTQYF
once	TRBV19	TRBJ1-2	CASSPRTAYGYTF
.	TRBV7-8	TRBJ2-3	CASSLQGAPTDTQYF
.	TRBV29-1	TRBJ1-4	CSVGTLGIREKLFF
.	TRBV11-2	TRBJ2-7	CASSLDGGSRYEQYF
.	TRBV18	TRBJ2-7	CASSPRTGEYEQYF
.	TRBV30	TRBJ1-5	CAWSFGQGSNQPQHF
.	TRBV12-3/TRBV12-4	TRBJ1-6	CASSNPNSPLHF
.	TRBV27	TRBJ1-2	CASSPGGTNYGYTF
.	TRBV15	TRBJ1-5	CATSRANNQPQHF
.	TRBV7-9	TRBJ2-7	CASSLVTRDGIPYEQYF
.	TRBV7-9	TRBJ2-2	CASSPERFSRGELFF
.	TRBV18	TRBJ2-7	CASSRTSGRNEQYF
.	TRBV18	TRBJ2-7	CASSPMGQTGEQYF
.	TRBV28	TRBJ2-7	CASGLYYEQYF
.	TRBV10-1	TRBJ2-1	CASSALDPVRGNEQFF
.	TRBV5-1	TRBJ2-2	CASSLGGQGLAGELFF
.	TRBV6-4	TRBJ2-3	CASSLGLTDTQYF
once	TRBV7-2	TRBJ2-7	CASSFGLGYEQYF
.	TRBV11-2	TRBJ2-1	CASLMGQESYNEQFF
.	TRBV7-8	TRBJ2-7	CASSSPSMVSYEQYF
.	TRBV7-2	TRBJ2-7	CASSPRDPTYEQYF
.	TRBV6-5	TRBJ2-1	CASSKTDRVGEQFF
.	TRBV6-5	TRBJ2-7	CASASRDTYEQYF
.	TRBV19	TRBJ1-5	CASSTLGNQPQHF
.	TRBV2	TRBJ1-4	CASTARSYATNEKLFF
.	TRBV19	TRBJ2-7	CASSGARTSYSYEQYF
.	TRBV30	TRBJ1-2	CAWSVVGDGYTF
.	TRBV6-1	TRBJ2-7	CASSELLRYEQYF
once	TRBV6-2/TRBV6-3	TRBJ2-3	CASSYSRGRLGDTQYF
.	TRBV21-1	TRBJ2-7	CARRHLRGSDEQYF
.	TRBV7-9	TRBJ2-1	CASSLGSGYNEQFF
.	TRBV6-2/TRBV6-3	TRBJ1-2	CASSLLNYGYTF
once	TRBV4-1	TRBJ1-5	CAGSQEGQEGNQPQHF